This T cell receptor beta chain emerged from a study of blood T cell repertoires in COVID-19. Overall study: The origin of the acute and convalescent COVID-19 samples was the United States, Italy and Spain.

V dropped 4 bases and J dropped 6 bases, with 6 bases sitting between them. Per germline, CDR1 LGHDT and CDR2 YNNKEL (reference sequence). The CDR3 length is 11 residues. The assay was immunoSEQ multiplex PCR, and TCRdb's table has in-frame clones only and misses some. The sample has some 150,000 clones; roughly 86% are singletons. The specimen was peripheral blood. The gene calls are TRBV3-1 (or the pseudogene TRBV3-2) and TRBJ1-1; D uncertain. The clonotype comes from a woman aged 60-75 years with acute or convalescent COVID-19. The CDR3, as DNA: TGTGCCAGCAGCCTGAGGTCTGAAGCTTTCTTT. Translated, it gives CASSLRSEAFF.